The 27 T cell receptor beta chains below were found in one sample sequenced in a study of cytomegalovirus exposure and HLA in healthy donors. The PCR ran on 60 Vbeta and 13 Jbeta primers. The data were produced by immunoSEQ multiplex PCR, yet TCRdb's version contains in-frame clones alone and is incomplete. The sample shows under 200,000 clones, 75% to 90% of them seen only once. Sequencing was performed on PBMCs. The receptors derive from a human donor in good health.

The chain uses TRBV2 and TRBJ2-2, with 7 bases identical to TRBD1. This CDR3 is built from 14 residues. CDR1 SNHLY and CDR2 FYNNEI come from the germline V gene. V trimming: 5 bases; J trimming: 5 bases; junction bases outside the gene matches: 5. The CDR3 DNA sequence: TGTGCCAGCAGTTGGGACAGAAAAACCGGGGAGCTGTTTTTT. Residues: CASSWDRKTGELFF.

V is TRBV7-9 and J is TRBJ1-1, with D perhaps TRBD1 (6 bases). V lost 1 base to trimming and J lost 0 bases, with 9 bases between them. CDR1 and CDR2 (germline): SEHNR, FQNEAQ (reference sequence). The CDR3 has 15 residues. The CDR3 nucleotides read TGTGCCAGCAGCTTAGATCCAGGGGTGAACACTGAAGCTTTCTTT. It translates to CASSLDPGVNTEAFF.

This rearrangement joins TRBV7-2 to TRBJ2-2, with 14 bases identical to TRBD2. Germline CDR1 and CDR2: SGHTA and FQGNSA. J gave up 7 bases and V 5 bases, and 9 bases lay outside the gene matches. This CDR3 has 17 residues. Here the CDR3 reads CASSPGLAGGWGGELFF. The CDR3 DNA reads TGTGCCAGCAGCCCAGGACTAGCGGGGGGCTGGGGCGGGGAGCTGTTTTTT.

The gene calls are TRBV5-4 and TRBJ2-1; TRBD2 matches at 7 bases. Germline V gene data show CDR1 as SGHNT and CDR2 as YYREEE (reference sequence). The CDR3 contains 16 residues. J lost 5 bases, V lost 4 bases, and 12 bases had no gene match. The CDR3 protein is CASSPQGSGRNNEQFF. Here the CDR3 DNA reads TGTGCCAGCAGCCCTCAGGGTAGCGGGCGGAACAATGAGCAGTTCTTC.

The rearrangement uses TRBV12-5 and TRBJ1-4; a weak D match, TRBD1 (6 bases). The CDR3 totals 15 residues. Germline V gene sequence: CDR1 LGHNT, CDR2 FRNRAP. V lost 5 bases to trimming and J lost 8 bases, with 18 bases between them. CDR3 residues: CASGLSTGYGEKLFF. Here the CDR3 DNA reads TGTGCTAGTGGTCTTTCTACAGGGTACGGCGAAAAACTGTTTTTT.

The genes are TRBV7-2 and TRBJ1-5; D gene uncertain. The CDR3 has 14 residues. Germline V gene sequence: CDR1 SGHTA, CDR2 FQGNSA. V was cut by 5 bases and J by 6 bases, with 14 bases left in between. The chain's CDR3 is CASSPRTGSQPQHF. The CDR3, as DNA: TGTGCCAGCAGCCCTCGGACGGGGAGTCAGCCCCAGCATTTT.

V gene TRBV15 combines with J gene TRBJ2-3; D might be TRBD2 (7 bases). CDR1 and CDR2 from the germline V gene are LNHNV and YYDKDF (reference sequence). V lost 3 bases and J lost 4, with 14 bases in between. The CDR3 runs to 15 residues. CDR3 protein: CATSRRGEGADTQYF. Written as DNA, the CDR3 is TGTGCCACCAGCAGGAGAGGGGAGGGGGCAGATACGCAGTATTTT.

V usage is TRBV5-4 and J usage is TRBJ2-2; TRBD1 matches 8 bases. Germline lookup yields CDR1 SGHNT and CDR2 YYREEE (reference sequence). Losses at the gene ends were 4 bases for V and 6 bases for J; bases not matched to a gene: 5. This CDR3 spans 14 amino acids. The CDR3 here is CASSLVTGAGELFF. For the CDR3, the DNA is TGTGCCAGCAGCCTCGTGACAGGGGCCGGGGAGCTGTTTTTT.

The CDR3 loop is CASSSTTDWMGYTF. As DNA, the CDR3 is TGCGCCAGCAGCTCCACCACTGACTGGATGGGCTACACCTTC. The chain recombines TRBV5-1 with TRBJ1-2; D is unclear. The CDR3 totals 14 residues. The V end lost 3 bases, the J end lost 8 bases, and 17 bases lay between the germline ends. From germline, CDR1 is SGHRS and CDR2 YFSETQ. Using reference TRBV5-1 and TRBJ1-2 for the parts outside the CDR3, the full variable domain is KAGVTQTPRYLIKTRGQQVTLSCSPISGHRSVSWYQQTPGQGLQFLFEYFSETQRNKGNFPGRFSGRQFSNSRSEMNVSTLELGDSALYLCASSSTTDWMGYTFGSGTRLTVV.

This chain joins TRBV19 and TRBJ1-4, with D possibly matching TRBD1 (5 bases). Trimming took 5 bases from V and 2 from J, leaving 18 bases between them. Germline V lookup: CDR1 LNHDA, CDR2 SQIVND (reference sequence). The CDR3 sequence is 17 residues long. In DNA form, the CDR3 reads TGTGCCAGTAGTGCCCTCCGGGGGACGGCGACTAATGAAAAACTGTTTTTT. This translates into CASSALRGTATNEKLFF. The whole variable domain, filled in from reference TRBV19 and TRBJ1-4, reads DGGITQSPKYLFRKEGQNVTLSCEQNLNHDAMYWYRQDPGQGLRLIYYSQIVNDFQKGDIAEGYSVSREKKESFPLTVTSAQKNPTAFYLCASSALRGTATNEKLFFGSGTQLSVL.

CDR3 sequence (DNA): TGTGCCAGCAGCATGGTACAGGGGGCCTTTGGCTACACCTTC. Residues: CASSMVQGAFGYTF. The rearrangement uses TRBV7-8 and TRBJ1-2; 9 bases fit TRBD1. Trimming cost V 5 bases and J 7 bases; bases outside gene matches: 8. In germline, CDR1 is SGHVS, CDR2 FQNEAQ. This CDR3 is 14 amino acids long.

The chain joins TRBV2 to TRBJ2-2; tentatively, D is TRBD2 (6 bases). Germline CDR1 SNHLY, CDR2 FYNNEI. The V end was cut by 7 bases, the J end by 0 bases, with 12 bases between. The CDR3 totals 15 residues. CDR3 coding DNA: TGTGCCAGCATCATGCGGGGCGCGAACACCGGGGAGCTGTTTTTT. This sequence encodes CASIMRGANTGELFF.

The rearrangement joins TRBV2 to TRBJ1-5, with D uncertain. Trimming stripped 8 bases from V and 6 bases from J, with 5 bases between. This CDR3 is built from 10 residues. The germline gives CDR1 SNHLY, CDR2 FYNNEI. The CDR3 sequence is CASGRQPQHF. In DNA form, the CDR3 reads TGTGCCAGCGGCCGTCAGCCCCAGCATTTT.

V gene TRBV7-8 combines with J gene TRBJ2-2; 8 bases fit TRBD1. Germline V gene data show CDR1 as SGHVS and CDR2 as FQNEAQ. J was trimmed by 4 bases and V by 5 bases; bases with no gene match: 12. This CDR3 contains 17 residues. The CDR3 reads CASSLHRGYAGTGELFF. The CDR3 region has the DNA TGTGCCAGCAGCCTACACAGGGGGTATGCGGGCACCGGGGAGCTGTTTTTT. The full variable domain, with the rest looked up from reference TRBV7-8 and TRBJ2-2, is GAGVSQSPRYKVAKRGQDVALRCDPISGHVSLFWYQQALGQGPEFLTYFQNEAQLDKSGLPSDRFFAERPEGSVSTLKIQRTQQEDSAVYLCASSLHRGYAGTGELFFGEGSRLTVL.

This clone was picked up one time. The rearrangement links TRBV9 to TRBJ2-7, with 7 nucleotides matching TRBD2. Per the germline V gene, CDR1 is SGDLS and CDR2 is YYNGEE. Losses at the gene ends were 0 bases for V and 4 bases for J; bases not matched to a gene: 4. This CDR3 region has 14 residues. CDR3 coding DNA: TGTGCCAGCAGCGTAGCTAGCGGTGGTTACGAGCAGTACTTC. Translation: CASSVASGGYEQYF.

The genes are TRBV29-1 and TRBJ2-1, with TRBD2 matching 10 bases. V shed 5 bases, J shed 2 bases, and the junction held 3 bases outside the gene matches. Germline assignment: CDR1 SQVTM and CDR2 ANQGSEA. This CDR3 region has 14 residues. CDR3 in DNA: TGCAGCGTTTCCGGACTAGCGGCCTACAATGAGCAGTTCTTC. It encodes CSVSGLAAYNEQFF.

The J gene is TRBJ1-6, the V gene TRBV2; D is perhaps TRBD1 (6 bases). The germline V gene has CDR1 SNHLY and CDR2 FYNNEI. This CDR3 spans 14 amino acids. Trimming shortened V by 6 bases and J by 9 bases, and 15 bases separated the two germline ends. The CDR3 DNA reads as TGTGCCAGCAGCCTACAGGGATTAAGTTCACCCCTCCACTTT. It is translated as CASSLQGLSSPLHF.

This chain joins TRBV5-6 and TRBJ1-1, with D tentatively TRBD1 (5 bases). Per germline, CDR1 SGHDT and CDR2 YYEEEE. V was cut by 4 bases and J by 0 bases, with 16 bases left in between. This CDR3 comprises 16 residues. CDR3 coding DNA: TGTGCCAGCAGCCATGGGGGGGGAGTGGTGAACACTGAAGCTTTCTTT. This encodes CASSHGGGVVNTEAFF.

The chain uses TRBV27 and TRBJ1-4; 10 bases line up with TRBD1. This CDR3 is 14 amino acids long. The J segment lost 6 bases and the V segment lost 4 bases, leaving 2 bases of the junction unmatched. CDR1 is MNHEY and CDR2 is SMNVEV in the germline V gene (reference sequence). This chain's CDR3 is CASSSGTGDEKLFF. DNA for the CDR3: TGTGCCAGCAGTTCCGGGACAGGGGATGAAAAACTGTTTTTT.

The chain links TRBV6-5 to TRBJ2-1; 7 nucleotides line up with TRBD1. From germline, CDR1 is MNHEY and CDR2 SVGAGI. The CDR3 covers 15 residues. Germline trimming cut 1 base from V and 2 bases from J; bases unmatched to any gene: 2. In DNA, the CDR3 is TGTGCCAGCAGTTACTATCAGGGGGCCTACAATGAGCAGTTCTTC. Translated, it gives CASSYYQGAYNEQFF.

This sequence joins TRBV13 and TRBJ2-7; D unresolved. The CDR3 loop spans 12 amino acids. From germline, CDR1 is PRHDT and CDR2 FYEKMQ (reference sequence). Trimming pared 1 base from V and 3 bases from J, leaving 4 bases between. This CDR3 is CASSLAGYEQYF. The CDR3 bases are TGTGCCAGCAGCTTAGCCGGCTACGAGCAGTACTTC.

The chain uses TRBV11-2 and TRBJ2-2; TRBD1 agrees at 10 bases. The V segment lost 5 bases and the J segment 7 bases; nucleotides outside the gene matches: 10. The CDR3 runs to 16 residues. The germline gives CDR1 SGHAT, CDR2 FQNNGV. CDR3 bases: TGTGCCAGCAGCACACGGACAGGGGGAGGTTTCGGGGAGCTGTTTTTT. Translation gives CASSTRTGGGFGELFF.

Written as DNA, the CDR3 is TGCGCCAGCAGGGACACTTTGGGCGAGCAGTACTTC. This gives the protein CASRDTLGEQYF. The chain employs TRBV10-1 and TRBJ2-7; D is possibly TRBD1 (5 bases). The CDR3 extends over 12 amino acids. Trimming left V 6 bases short and J 6 bases short, with 12 bases between. CDR1 and CDR2 from the germline V gene are WNHNN and SYGVQD (reference sequence).

This chain connects TRBV29-1 to TRBJ2-5; TRBD2 matches at 10 bases. V lost 5 bases, J lost 0 bases, and 3 bases stayed unmatched. This CDR3 contains 14 residues. Germline V lookup: CDR1 SQVTM, CDR2 ANQGSEA. The CDR3 is CSVKLAGNQETQYF. CDR3 bases: TGCAGCGTTAAACTAGCGGGGAACCAAGAGACCCAGTACTTC.

The genes are TRBV2 and TRBJ1-1; 8 nucleotides align to TRBD1. The ends lost 6 bases at V and 6 bases at J; junction bases unmatched: 6. This CDR3 is built from 13 residues. CDR1 is SNHLY and CDR2 is FYNNEI in the germline V gene. The CDR3 here is CASRPPDRAEAFF. In nucleotides, the CDR3 is TGTGCCAGCAGACCCCCGGACAGGGCTGAAGCTTTCTTT.

This clone showed up just a few times. The J gene is TRBJ1-5, the V gene TRBV5-1; the D is unclear. With 0 bases removed from V and 6 bases from J, the gap between germline ends came to 34 bases. Germline V gene lookup returns CDR1 SGHRS and CDR2 YFSETQ. CDR3 length equals 22 residues. The CDR3 sequence is CASSLVRSLYRSRTKAGQPQHF. The CDR3 nucleotides are TGCGCCAGCAGCTTGGTCCGTTCCTTGTATCGATCCAGGACCAAGGCGGGTCAGCCCCAGCATTTT. The complete variable domain, with remaining parts taken from reference TRBV5-1 and TRBJ1-5, reads KAGVTQTPRYLIKTRGQQVTLSCSPISGHRSVSWYQQTPGQGLQFLFEYFSETQRNKGNFPGRFSGRQFSNSRSEMNVSTLELGDSALYLCASSLVRSLYRSRTKAGQPQHFGDGTRLSIL.

V is TRBV29-1 and J is TRBJ2-1, with TRBD2 identical over 11 bases. The CDR3 is 18 amino acids. Germline trimming cut 1 base from V and 0 bases from J; bases unmatched to any gene: 8. Germline CDR1 reads SQVTM; CDR2 reads ANQGSEA. CDR3 protein: CSVEGRNSGGVSYNEQFF. The CDR3 bases are TGCAGCGTTGAAGGGAGGAATAGCGGGGGGGTCTCCTACAATGAGCAGTTCTTC.